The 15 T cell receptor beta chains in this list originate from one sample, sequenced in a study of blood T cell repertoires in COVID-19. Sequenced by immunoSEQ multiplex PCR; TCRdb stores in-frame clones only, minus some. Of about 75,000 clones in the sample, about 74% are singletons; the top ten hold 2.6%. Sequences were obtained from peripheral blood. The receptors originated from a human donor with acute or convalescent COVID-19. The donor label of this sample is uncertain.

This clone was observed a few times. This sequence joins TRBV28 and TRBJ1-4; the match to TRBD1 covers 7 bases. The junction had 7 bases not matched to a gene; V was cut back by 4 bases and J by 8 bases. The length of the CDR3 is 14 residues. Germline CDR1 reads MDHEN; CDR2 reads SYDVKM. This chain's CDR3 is CASSSQGVREKLFF. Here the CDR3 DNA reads TGTGCCAGCAGTTCGCAGGGGGTTCGGGAAAAACTGTTTTTT.

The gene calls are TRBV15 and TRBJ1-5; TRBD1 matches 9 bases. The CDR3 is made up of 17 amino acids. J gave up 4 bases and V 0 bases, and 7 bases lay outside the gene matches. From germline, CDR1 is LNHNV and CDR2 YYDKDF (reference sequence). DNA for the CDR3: TGTGCCACCAGCAGAGAAACAGGGGGCAAAATGAATCAGCCCCAGCATTTT. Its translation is CATSRETGGKMNQPQHF.

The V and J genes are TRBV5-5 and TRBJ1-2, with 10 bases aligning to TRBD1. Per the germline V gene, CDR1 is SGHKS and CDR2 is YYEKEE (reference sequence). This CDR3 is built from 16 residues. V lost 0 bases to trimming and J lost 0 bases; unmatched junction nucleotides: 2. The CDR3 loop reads CASSLGQGATNYGYTF. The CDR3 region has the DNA TGTGCCAGCAGCTTGGGACAGGGGGCAACTAACTATGGCTACACCTTC.

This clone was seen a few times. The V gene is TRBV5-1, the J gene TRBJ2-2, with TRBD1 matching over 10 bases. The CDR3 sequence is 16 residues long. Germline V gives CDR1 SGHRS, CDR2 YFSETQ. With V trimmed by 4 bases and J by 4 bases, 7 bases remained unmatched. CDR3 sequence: CASSHRTGGFTGELFF. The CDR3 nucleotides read TGCGCCAGCAGCCACCGGACAGGGGGTTTCACCGGGGAGCTGTTTTTT. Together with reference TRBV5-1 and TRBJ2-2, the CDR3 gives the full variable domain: KAGVTQTPRYLIKTRGQQVTLSCSPISGHRSVSWYQQTPGQGLQFLFEYFSETQRNKGNFPGRFSGRQFSNSRSEMNVSTLELGDSALYLCASSHRTGGFTGELFFGEGSRLTVL.

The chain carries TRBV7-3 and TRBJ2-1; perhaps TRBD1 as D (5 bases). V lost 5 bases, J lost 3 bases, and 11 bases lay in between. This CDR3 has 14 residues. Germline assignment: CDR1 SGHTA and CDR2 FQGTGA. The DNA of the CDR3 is TGTGCCAGCAGCCCAGGGTGGGGCTACAATGAGCAGTTCTTC. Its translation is CASSPGWGYNEQFF.

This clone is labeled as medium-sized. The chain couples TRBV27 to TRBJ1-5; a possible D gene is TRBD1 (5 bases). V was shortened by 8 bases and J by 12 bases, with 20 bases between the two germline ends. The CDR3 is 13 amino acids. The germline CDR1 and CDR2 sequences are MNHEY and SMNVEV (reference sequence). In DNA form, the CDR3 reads TGTGCCAGCGGACCTTGGGGGGTCGAGGACCAGCATTTT. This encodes CASGPWGVEDQHF.

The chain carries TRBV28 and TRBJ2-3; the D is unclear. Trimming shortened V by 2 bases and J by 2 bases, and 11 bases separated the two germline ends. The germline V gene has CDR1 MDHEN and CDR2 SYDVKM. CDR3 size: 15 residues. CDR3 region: CASSLIVSTTDTQYF. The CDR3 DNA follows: TGTGCCAGCAGTTTAATCGTTAGTACCACAGATACGCAGTATTTT.

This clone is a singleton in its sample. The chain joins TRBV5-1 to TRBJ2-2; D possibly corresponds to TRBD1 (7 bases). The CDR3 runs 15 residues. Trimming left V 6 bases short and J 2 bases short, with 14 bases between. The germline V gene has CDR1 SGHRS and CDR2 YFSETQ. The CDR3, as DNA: TGCGCCAGCACCAGAGGAGGGGGCAACACCGGGGAGCTGTTTTTT. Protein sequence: CASTRGGGNTGELFF.

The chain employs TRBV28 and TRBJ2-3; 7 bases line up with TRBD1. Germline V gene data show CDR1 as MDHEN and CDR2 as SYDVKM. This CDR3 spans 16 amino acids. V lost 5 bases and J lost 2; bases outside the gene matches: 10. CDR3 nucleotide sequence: TGTGCCAGCAGTCTCCCGAGACAGGGTATCACAGATACGCAGTATTTT. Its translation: CASSLPRQGITDTQYF. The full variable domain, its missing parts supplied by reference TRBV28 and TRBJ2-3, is DVKVTQSSRYLVKRTGEKVFLECVQDMDHENMFWYRQDPGLGLRLIYFSYDVKMKEKGDIPEGYSVSREKKERFSLILESASTNQTSMYLCASSLPRQGITDTQYFGPGTRLTVL.

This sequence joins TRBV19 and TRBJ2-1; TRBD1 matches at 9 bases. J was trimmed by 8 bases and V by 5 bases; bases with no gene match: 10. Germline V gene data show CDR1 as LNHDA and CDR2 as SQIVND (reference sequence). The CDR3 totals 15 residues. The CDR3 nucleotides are TGTGCCAGTAGTGCTCCGGGACAGGGTCACCATGAGCAGTTCTTC. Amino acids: CASSAPGQGHHEQFF.

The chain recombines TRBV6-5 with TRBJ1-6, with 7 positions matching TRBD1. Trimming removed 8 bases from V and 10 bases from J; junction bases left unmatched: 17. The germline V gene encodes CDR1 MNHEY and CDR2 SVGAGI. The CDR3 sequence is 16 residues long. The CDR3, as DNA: TGTGCCAGCGGTTCGTTAACCGGGACAGTCAGGTCACCCCTCCACTTT. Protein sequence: CASGSLTGTVRSPLHF.

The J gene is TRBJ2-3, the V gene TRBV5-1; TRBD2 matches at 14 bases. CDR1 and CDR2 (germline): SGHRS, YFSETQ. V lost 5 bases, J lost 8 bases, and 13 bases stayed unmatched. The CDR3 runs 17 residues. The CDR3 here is CASRFTGLAGVGGTQYF. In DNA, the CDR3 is TGCGCCAGCAGATTTACGGGACTAGCGGGAGTTGGGGGTACGCAGTATTTT.

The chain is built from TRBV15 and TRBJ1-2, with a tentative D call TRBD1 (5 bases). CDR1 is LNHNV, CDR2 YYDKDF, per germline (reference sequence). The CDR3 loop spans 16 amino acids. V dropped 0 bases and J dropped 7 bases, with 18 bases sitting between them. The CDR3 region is CATSRDIPTGFGGYTF. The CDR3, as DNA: TGTGCCACCAGCAGAGACATCCCCACAGGTTTTGGTGGCTACACCTTC.

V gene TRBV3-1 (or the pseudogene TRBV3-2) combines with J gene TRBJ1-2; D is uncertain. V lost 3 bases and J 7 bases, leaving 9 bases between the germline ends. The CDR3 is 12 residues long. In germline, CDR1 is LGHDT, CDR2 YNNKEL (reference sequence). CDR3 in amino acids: CASSQQEGGYTF. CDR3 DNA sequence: TGTGCCAGCAGCCAGCAGGAGGGTGGCTACACCTTC.

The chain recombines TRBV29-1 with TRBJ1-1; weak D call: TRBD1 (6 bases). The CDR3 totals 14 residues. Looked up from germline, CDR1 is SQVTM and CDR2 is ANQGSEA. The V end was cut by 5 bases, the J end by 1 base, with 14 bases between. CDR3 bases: TGCAGCGTTCAAAAGGACAGTACGAACACTGAAGCTTTCTTT. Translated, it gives CSVQKDSTNTEAFF. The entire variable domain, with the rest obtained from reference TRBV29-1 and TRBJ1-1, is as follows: SAVISQKPSRDICQRGTSLTIQCQVDSQVTMMFWYRQQPGQSLTLIATANQGSEATYESGFVIDKFPISRPNLTFSTLTVSNMSPEDSSIYLCSVQKDSTNTEAFFGQGTRLTVV.